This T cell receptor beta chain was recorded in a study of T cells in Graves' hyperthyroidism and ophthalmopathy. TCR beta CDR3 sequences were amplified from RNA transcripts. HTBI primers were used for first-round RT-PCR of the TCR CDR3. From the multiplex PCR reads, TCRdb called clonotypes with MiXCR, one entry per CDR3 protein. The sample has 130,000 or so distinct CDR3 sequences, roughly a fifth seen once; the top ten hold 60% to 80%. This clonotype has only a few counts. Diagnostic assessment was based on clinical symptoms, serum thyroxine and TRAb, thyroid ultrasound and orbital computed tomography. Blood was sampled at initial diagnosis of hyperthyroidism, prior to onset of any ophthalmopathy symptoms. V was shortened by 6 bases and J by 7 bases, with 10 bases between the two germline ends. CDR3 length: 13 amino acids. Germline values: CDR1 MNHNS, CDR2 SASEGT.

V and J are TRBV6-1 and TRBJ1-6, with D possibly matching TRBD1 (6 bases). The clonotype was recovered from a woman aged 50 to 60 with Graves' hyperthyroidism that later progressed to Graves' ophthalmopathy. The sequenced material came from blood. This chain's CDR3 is CASSRDINSPLHF. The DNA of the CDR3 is TGTGCCAGCAGCAGGGACATCAATTCACCCCTCCACTTT.